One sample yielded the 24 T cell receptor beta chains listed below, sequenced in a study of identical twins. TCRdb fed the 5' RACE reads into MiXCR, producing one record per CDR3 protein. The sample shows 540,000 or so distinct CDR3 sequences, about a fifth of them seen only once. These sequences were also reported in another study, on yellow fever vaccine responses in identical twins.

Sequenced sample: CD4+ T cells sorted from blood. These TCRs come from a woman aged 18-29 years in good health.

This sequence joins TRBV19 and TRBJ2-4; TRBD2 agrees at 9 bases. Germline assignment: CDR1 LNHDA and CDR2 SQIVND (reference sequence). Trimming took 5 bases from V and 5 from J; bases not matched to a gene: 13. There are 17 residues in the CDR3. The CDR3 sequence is CASSAGGRGRRQNIQYF. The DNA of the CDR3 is TGTGCCAGTAGTGCTGGCGGGAGGGGTCGTCGCCAAAACATTCAGTACTTC.

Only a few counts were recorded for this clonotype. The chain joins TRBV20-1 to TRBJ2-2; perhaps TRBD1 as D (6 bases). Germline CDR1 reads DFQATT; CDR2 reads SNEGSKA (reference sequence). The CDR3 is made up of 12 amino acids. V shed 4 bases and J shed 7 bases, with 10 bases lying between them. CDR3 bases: TGCAGTGCTACAACAGGGATCGGGGAGCTGTTTTTT. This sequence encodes CSATTGIGELFF.

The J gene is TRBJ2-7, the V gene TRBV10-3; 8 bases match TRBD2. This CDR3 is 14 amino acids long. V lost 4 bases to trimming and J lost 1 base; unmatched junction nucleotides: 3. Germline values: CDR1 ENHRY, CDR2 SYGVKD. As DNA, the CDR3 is TGTGCCATCAGTGGGAGCGGGGGATCCTACGAGCAGTACTTC. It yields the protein CAISGSGGSYEQYF.

CDR3 sequence: CASSPLNSGGYEQYF. In DNA form, the CDR3 reads TGTGCCAGCAGCCCCCTCAACTCCGGGGGGTACGAGCAGTACTTC. V usage is TRBV11-2 and J usage is TRBJ2-7; 7 bases match TRBD2. Germline CDR1 is SGHAT and CDR2 is FQNNGV. V trimming: 5 bases; J trimming: 4 bases; junction bases outside the gene matches: 11. The length of the CDR3 is 15 residues.

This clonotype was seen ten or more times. Here the CDR3 DNA reads TGTGCCAGCAGTGACCGATACGAGCAGTACTTC. Residues: CASSDRYEQYF. The V gene is TRBV19, the J gene TRBJ2-7, with D unclear. Germline assignment: CDR1 LNHDA and CDR2 SQIVND (reference sequence). V was trimmed by 9 bases and J by 4 bases, leaving 10 bases between them. The length of the CDR3 is 11 residues.

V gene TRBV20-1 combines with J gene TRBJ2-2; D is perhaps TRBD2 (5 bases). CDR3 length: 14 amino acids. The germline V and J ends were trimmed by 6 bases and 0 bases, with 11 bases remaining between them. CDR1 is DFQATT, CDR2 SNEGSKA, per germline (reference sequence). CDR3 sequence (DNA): TGCAGTGCCACCGGACTTACGAACACCGGGGAGCTGTTTTTT. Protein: CSATGLTNTGELFF.

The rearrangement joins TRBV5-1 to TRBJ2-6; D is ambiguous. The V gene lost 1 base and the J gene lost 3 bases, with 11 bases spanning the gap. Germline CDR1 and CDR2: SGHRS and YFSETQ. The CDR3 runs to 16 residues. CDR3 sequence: CASSLQALYGANVLTF. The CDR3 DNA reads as TGCGCCAGCAGCTTGCAGGCCCTCTATGGGGCCAACGTCCTGACTTTC.

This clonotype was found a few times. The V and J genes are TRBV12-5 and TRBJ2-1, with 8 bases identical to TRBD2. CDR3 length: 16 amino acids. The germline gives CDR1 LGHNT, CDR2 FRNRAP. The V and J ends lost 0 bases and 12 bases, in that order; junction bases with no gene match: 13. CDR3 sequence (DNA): TGTGCTAGTGGTTTGGTACAAAGCGGGGGTTCCCAAGGGCAGTTCTTC. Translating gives CASGLVQSGGSQGQFF.

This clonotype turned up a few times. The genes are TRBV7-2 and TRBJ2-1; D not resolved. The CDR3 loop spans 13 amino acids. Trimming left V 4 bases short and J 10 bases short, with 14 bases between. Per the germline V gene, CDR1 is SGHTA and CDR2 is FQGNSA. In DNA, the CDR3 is TGTGCCAGCAGCTCCGGACCAGCCTGGGAGCAGTTCTTC. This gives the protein CASSSGPAWEQFF.

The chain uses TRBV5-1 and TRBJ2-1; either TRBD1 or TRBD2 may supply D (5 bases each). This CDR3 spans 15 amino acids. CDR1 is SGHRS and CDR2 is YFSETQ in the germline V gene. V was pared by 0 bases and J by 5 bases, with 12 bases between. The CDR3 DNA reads TGCGCCAGCAGCTTGGCGCCGGGGCCAAACAATGAGCAGTTCTTC. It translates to CASSLAPGPNNEQFF.

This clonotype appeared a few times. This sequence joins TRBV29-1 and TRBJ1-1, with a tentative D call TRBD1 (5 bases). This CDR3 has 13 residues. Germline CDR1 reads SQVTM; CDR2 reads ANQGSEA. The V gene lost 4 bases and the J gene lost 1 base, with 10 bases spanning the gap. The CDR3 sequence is CSVGGRGNTEAFF. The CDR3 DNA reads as TGCAGCGTTGGGGGACGGGGGAACACTGAAGCTTTCTTT.

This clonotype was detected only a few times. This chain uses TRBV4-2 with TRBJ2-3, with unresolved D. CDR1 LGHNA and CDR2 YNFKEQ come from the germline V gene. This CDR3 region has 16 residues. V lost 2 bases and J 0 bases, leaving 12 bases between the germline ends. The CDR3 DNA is TGTGCCAGCAGCCAAATCAAAGTTTCTAGCACAGATACGCAGTATTTT. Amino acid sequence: CASSQIKVSSTDTQYF.

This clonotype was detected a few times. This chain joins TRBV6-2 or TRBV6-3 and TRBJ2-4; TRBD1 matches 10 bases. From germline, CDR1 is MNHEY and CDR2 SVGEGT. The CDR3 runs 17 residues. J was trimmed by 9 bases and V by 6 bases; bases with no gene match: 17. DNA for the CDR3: TGTGCCAGCAGCCAAGCCCCCGGGACAGGGGTTGGGAGCATTCAGTACTTC. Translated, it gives CASSQAPGTGVGSIQYF.

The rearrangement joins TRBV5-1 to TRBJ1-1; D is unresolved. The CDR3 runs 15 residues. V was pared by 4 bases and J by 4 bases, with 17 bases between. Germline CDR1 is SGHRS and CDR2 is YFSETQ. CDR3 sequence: CASSPDGSSGTEAFF. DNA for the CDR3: TGCGCCAGCAGCCCGGACGGTTCATCGGGCACTGAAGCTTTCTTT. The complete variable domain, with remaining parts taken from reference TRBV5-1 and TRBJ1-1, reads KAGVTQTPRYLIKTRGQQVTLSCSPISGHRSVSWYQQTPGQGLQFLFEYFSETQRNKGNFPGRFSGRQFSNSRSEMNVSTLELGDSALYLCASSPDGSSGTEAFFGQGTRLTVV.

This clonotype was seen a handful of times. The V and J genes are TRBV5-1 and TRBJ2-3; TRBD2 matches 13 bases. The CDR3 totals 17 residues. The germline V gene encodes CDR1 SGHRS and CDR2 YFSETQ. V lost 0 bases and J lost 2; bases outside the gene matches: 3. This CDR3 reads CASSLGLAGGPTDTQYF. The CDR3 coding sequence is TGCGCCAGCAGCTTGGGACTAGCGGGAGGACCCACAGATACGCAGTATTTT.

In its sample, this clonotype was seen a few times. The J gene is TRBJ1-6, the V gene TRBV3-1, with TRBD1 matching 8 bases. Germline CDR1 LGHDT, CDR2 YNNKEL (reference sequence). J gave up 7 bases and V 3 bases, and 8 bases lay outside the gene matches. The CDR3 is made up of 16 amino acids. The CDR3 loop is CASSHQGAPSNSPLHF. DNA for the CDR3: TGTGCCAGCAGCCACCAGGGGGCGCCGAGCAATTCACCCCTCCACTTT.

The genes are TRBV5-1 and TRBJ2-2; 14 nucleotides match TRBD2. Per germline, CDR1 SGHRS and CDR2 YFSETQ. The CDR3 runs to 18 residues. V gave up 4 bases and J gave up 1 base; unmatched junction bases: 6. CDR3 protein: CASSPPGLAGVNTGELFF. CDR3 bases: TGCGCCAGCAGCCCCCCGGGACTAGCGGGGGTGAACACCGGGGAGCTGTTTTTT.

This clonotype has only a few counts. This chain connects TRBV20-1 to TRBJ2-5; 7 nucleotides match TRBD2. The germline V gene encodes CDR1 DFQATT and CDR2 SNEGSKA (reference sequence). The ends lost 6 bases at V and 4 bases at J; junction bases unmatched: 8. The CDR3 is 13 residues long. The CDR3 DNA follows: TGCAGTGCCCCAGCGGGGCTTGGAGAGACCCAGTACTTC. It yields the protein CSAPAGLGETQYF.

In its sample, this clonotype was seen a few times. CDR3 amino acids: CASSLVSPENSPLHF. The CDR3, as DNA: TGTGCCAGCAGTTTAGTAAGCCCCGAAAATTCACCCCTCCACTTT. The chain joins TRBV28 to TRBJ1-6; D not resolved. V dropped 2 bases and J dropped 7 bases, with 12 bases sitting between them. Germline CDR1 and CDR2: MDHEN and SYDVKM. The CDR3 loop spans 15 amino acids. The full variable domain, rest sourced from reference TRBV28 and TRBJ1-6, is DVKVTQSSRYLVKRTGEKVFLECVQDMDHENMFWYRQDPGLGLRLIYFSYDVKMKEKGDIPEGYSVSREKKERFSLILESASTNQTSMYLCASSLVSPENSPLHFGNGTRLTVT.

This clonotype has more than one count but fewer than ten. CDR3 in DNA: TGCGCCAGCAGTGAGTTCGGGGCTGCCTACAATGAGCAGTTCTTC. Translating gives CASSEFGAAYNEQFF. This rearrangement joins TRBV10-1 to TRBJ2-1; D tentatively fits TRBD1 or TRBD2 (5 bases each). Germline assignment: CDR1 WNHNN and CDR2 SYGVQD (reference sequence). Trimming removed 1 base from V and 2 bases from J, with 9 bases in between. The CDR3 totals 15 residues.

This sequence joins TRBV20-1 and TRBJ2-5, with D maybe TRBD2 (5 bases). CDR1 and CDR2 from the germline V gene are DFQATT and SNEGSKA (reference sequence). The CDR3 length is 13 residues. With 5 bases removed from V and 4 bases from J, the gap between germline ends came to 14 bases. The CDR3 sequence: CSAHPSRGETQYF. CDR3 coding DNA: TGCAGTGCTCACCCTAGCAGAGGAGAGACCCAGTACTTC.

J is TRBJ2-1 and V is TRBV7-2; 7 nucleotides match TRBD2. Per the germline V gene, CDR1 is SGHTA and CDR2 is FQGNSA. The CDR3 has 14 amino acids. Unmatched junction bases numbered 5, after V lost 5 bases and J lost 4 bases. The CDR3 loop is CASSPAGNYNEQFF. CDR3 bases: TGTGCCAGCAGCCCAGCGGGGAATTACAATGAGCAGTTCTTC.

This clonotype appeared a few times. This chain's CDR3 is CASSHYGAGSYNEQFF. The CDR3 bases are TGTGCCAGCAGCCATTACGGGGCGGGATCCTACAATGAGCAGTTCTTC. The J gene is TRBJ2-1, the V gene TRBV11-3; D is perhaps TRBD2 (6 bases). Trimming removed 5 bases at V and 1 base at J, with 15 bases between. Germline-derived CDR1 and CDR2 are SGHNT and YENEEA. The CDR3 runs to 16 residues.

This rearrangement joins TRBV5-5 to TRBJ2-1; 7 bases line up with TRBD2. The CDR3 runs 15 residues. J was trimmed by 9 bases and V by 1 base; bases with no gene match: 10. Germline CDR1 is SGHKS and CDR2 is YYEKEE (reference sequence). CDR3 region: CASSLRPGEGGEQFF. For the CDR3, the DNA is TGTGCCAGCAGCTTGAGGCCCGGGGAGGGAGGTGAGCAGTTCTTC.